This T cell receptor beta chain comes out of a study of T-cell reconstitution after alpha-beta-depleted transplantation in children. Unique molecular identifiers were incorporated into the prepared TCRbeta library. From the PCR reads, TCRdb called clonotypes with MiXCR, one entry per CDR3 protein. Among 600,000 to 800,000 distinct CDR3 sequences listed, 10% to 15% were seen once. Whole-study results and caveats: Newly generated T cells supplied most T-cell counts and diversity one year post-transplant. It was reported that alpha-beta T cells came from several hundred expanded graft clones (about two months after transplant).

This clonotype occurred a few times. Its antigen is currently unknown. Germline V gene data show CDR1 as LGHDT and CDR2 as YNNKEL (reference sequence). This CDR3 has 14 residues. V gave up 4 bases and J gave up 3 bases, with 13 bases separating them. The rearrangement joins TRBV3-1 to TRBJ2-7; D possibly corresponds to TRBD2 (6 bases). The receptor was isolated from a girl aged 2-9 years with congenital amegakaryocytic thrombocytopenia, due to receive a stem cell transplant. Here the sequenced sample was PBMCs, taken before TCRalphabeta/CD19-depleted stem cell transplant. The CDR3 spells CASSPAGPDYEQYF. The DNA for the CDR3 is TGTGCCAGCAGCCCGGCGGGACCGGACTACGAGCAGTACTTC.